This TCR beta chain was captured in a study of neoadjuvant anti-PD-1 for oral cavity cancer. Turning to the study itself: Patients without progression got a fourth dose around day 43.

Sample time point: after neoadjuvant nivolumab, at surgical resection. Generated by immunoSEQ multiplex PCR, the TCRdb table keeps only in-frame clones and is missing some. Among 40,000 or so clones listed, more than 35% were seen once. The receptor was isolated from a person aged 35-80 years with oral cavity squamous cell carcinoma. The source material was tumor tissue, sampled after nivolumab (anti-PD-1) treatment.

The CDR3 region is CASSPRDSSNSPLHF. The DNA of the CDR3 is TGTGCCAGCTCACCGCGGGACAGCTCTAATTCACCCCTCCACTTT. The chain joins TRBV18 to TRBJ1-6; TRBD1 matches at 7 bases. The CDR3 is 15 amino acids. The germline gives CDR1 KGHSH, CDR2 LQKENI. The V segment lost 3 bases and the J segment 6 bases; nucleotides outside the gene matches: 5.